This TCR beta chain comes out of a study of T cells in women clearing cervical HPV infection. Average input was about 1.2 ug genomic DNA for immunoSEQ TCR beta CDR3 amplification. Generated by immunoSEQ multiplex PCR, the TCRdb table keeps only in-frame clones and is missing some. This sample's clone table lists roughly 25,000 clones. A word on this clone: Its antigen is unknown.

Study conclusions and caveats: Repertoire richness, not evenness, was significantly elevated in CIN3+ cases versus controls.

HPV was found by MY09/MY11 PCR and dot-blot genotyping. This clonotype was obtained from a woman aged 18-70 years with a cervical HPV16 infection that either progressed to CIN3+ or cleared (not recorded which). The specimen sequenced was blood buffy coat.

The CDR3 reads CASSGGGGRNTGELFF. The covered CDR3 bases are TGCGCCAGCAGCGGTGGGGGGGGCCGAAACACCGGGGAG. The chain carries TRBV5-1 and TRBJ2-2, with D maybe TRBD2 (7 bases). The read is 3 residues too short to cover the CDR3 end, so that end is filled in from the germline J gene. This CDR3 is built from 16 residues. Germline V gene sequence: CDR1 SGHRS, CDR2 YFSETQ. V shed 4 bases and J shed 2 bases, with 15 bases lying between them.